Listed below are T cell receptor beta chains from one sample, sequenced in a study of liver allograft versus peripheral blood T cells. From the reads, TCRdb called clonotypes with MiXCR, one entry per CDR3 protein. Found here are about 8,400 distinct CDR3 sequences, 17% of them singletons; the top ten hold over 4%. The receptors come from a human patient who had a liver transplant. The T cells may come from the graft donor. CDR3s include the opening cysteine and the closing phenylalanine or tryptophan. The order of the fields is clone size, V gene, D gene, J gene, CDR3 DNA, CDR3 protein. A D gene is named only where the DNA matches it firmly. Expanded clones are given a class, and other clones once, few, many or no size at all.

clone_size: few; v_call: TRBV7-2; d_call: TRBD1; j_call: TRBJ2-5; cdr3_nt: TGTGCCAGCAGCCTACAGGGGACCAGGGAGACCCAGTACTTC; cdr3_aa: CASSLQGTRETQYF
clone_size: many; v_call: TRBV19; d_call: .; j_call: TRBJ2-7; cdr3_nt: TGTGCCAGTAGTATAGCCGGGACCCAAGAGTACGAGCAGTACTTC; cdr3_aa: CASSIAGTQEYEQYF
clone_size: many; v_call: TRBV20-1; d_call: .; j_call: TRBJ2-7; cdr3_nt: TGCAGTGCTGGACCGGTCGTGGGGTACGAGCAGTACTTC; cdr3_aa: CSAGPVVGYEQYF
clone_size: .; v_call: TRBV30; d_call: TRBD2; j_call: TRBJ2-7; cdr3_nt: TGTGCCTGGAGTATAGAGGGAGGGACCTACGAGCAGTACTTC; cdr3_aa: CAWSIEGGTYEQYF
clone_size: few; v_call: TRBV25-1; d_call: .; j_call: TRBJ1-2; cdr3_nt: TGTGCCAGCAGTGGAGGATTCGGTAACTATGGCTACACCTTC; cdr3_aa: CASSGGFGNYGYTF
clone_size: .; v_call: TRBV19; d_call: .; j_call: TRBJ2-1; cdr3_nt: TGTGCCAGTAGTATAGTTGCCGGGACCTCCTACAATGAGCAGTTCTTC; cdr3_aa: CASSIVAGTSYNEQFF
clone_size: .; v_call: TRBV27; d_call: .; j_call: TRBJ1-1; cdr3_nt: TGTGCCAGCAGTTTAAGAAGGGGTGAGACTGAAGCTTTCTTT; cdr3_aa: CASSLRRGETEAFF
clone_size: many; v_call: TRBV20-1; d_call: .; j_call: TRBJ1-5; cdr3_nt: TGCAGTGCCACTCAGGGAGGGGGCAATCAGCCCCAGCATTTT; cdr3_aa: CSATQGGGNQPQHF
clone_size: many; v_call: TRBV20-1; d_call: .; j_call: TRBJ2-3; cdr3_nt: TGCAGTGCTGGAACCGGGGGAAGGATAGCAGATACGCAGTATTTT; cdr3_aa: CSAGTGGRIADTQYF
clone_size: many; v_call: TRBV5-4; d_call: TRBD1; j_call: TRBJ1-6; cdr3_nt: TGTGCCAGCAGTAGGGGAGTAGGGGACAGGGCTATAAATTCACCCCTCCACTTT; cdr3_aa: CASSRGVGDRAINSPLHF
clone_size: few; v_call: TRBV2; d_call: .; j_call: TRBJ1-2; cdr3_nt: TGTGCCAGCAGGGAAAGGGCAGCCCCTAGGGTGGATGGCTACACCTTC; cdr3_aa: CASRERAAPRVDGYTF
clone_size: .; v_call: TRBV11-1; d_call: TRBD1; j_call: TRBJ1-2; cdr3_nt: TGTGCCAGCAGCTGGGACAGTTCTGGCTACACCTTC; cdr3_aa: CASSWDSSGYTF
clone_size: .; v_call: TRBV20-1; d_call: .; j_call: TRBJ1-1; cdr3_nt: TGCAGTGCTAGAACTCAGGTCGGGAACACTGAAGCTTTCTTT; cdr3_aa: CSARTQVGNTEAFF
clone_size: .; v_call: TRBV20-1; d_call: TRBD1; j_call: TRBJ2-1; cdr3_nt: TGCAGTGCTAGAGATTCTAGGGGGCTCAATGAGCAGTTCTTC; cdr3_aa: CSARDSRGLNEQFF
clone_size: .; v_call: TRBV2; d_call: .; j_call: TRBJ2-7; cdr3_nt: TGTGCCAGCAGTGAAGTTGTGGGGGGCGAGCAGTACTTC; cdr3_aa: CASSEVVGGEQYF
clone_size: many; v_call: TRBV30; d_call: .; j_call: TRBJ2-5; cdr3_nt: TGTGCCTGGAGTGTACCGGTGGGGGGTGGTAGGGAGACCCAGTACTTC; cdr3_aa: CAWSVPVGGGRETQYF
clone_size: few; v_call: TRBV20-1; d_call: .; j_call: TRBJ1-5; cdr3_nt: TGCAGTGCTATTGGGGGAGCAGGGTGGCCCCAGCATTTT; cdr3_aa: CSAIGGAGWPQHF
clone_size: few; v_call: TRBV20-1; d_call: TRBD1; j_call: TRBJ2-3; cdr3_nt: TGCAGGGACAGGGGCCTCCAAGATACGCAGTATTTT; cdr3_aa: CRDRGLQDTQYF